The rows below give T cell receptor beta chains drawn from one sample of a study of cytomegalovirus exposure and HLA in healthy donors. TCRdb's copy holds only in-frame clones and misses some; the assay was immunoSEQ multiplex PCR. The sample contains a few hundred thousand clones, around 80% of which appear only once. Sequences were obtained from PBMCs. Source of these receptors: a girl aged 2-10 years in good health and CMV-seronegative. Each CDR3 is given with its conserved first and last residue. D genes are given only for firm matches. Where a row states a size, it is once, few, many or the class of an expanded clone; other rows omit it.

v_call: TRBV11-2
j_call: TRBJ1-4
d_call: -
clone_size: -
cdr3_aa: CASSLEGRGPPGKLFF
cdr3_nt: TGTGCCAGCAGCTTAGAGGGCAGGGGCCCGCCGGGAAAACTGTTTTTT

v_call: TRBV9
j_call: TRBJ2-3
d_call: -
clone_size: -
cdr3_aa: CASSVATGSGLRDTQYF
cdr3_nt: TGTGCCAGCAGCGTAGCTACGGGTAGCGGACTCCGAGATACGCAGTATTTT

v_call: TRBV30
j_call: TRBJ1-5
d_call: -
clone_size: once
cdr3_aa: CAWSPGGDNQPQHF
cdr3_nt: TGTGCCTGGAGTCCGGGAGGGGACAATCAGCCCCAGCATTTT

v_call: TRBV28
j_call: TRBJ1-5
d_call: -
clone_size: -
cdr3_aa: CASSTQIQPQHF
cdr3_nt: TGTGCCAGCAGCACTCAAATACAGCCCCAGCATTTT

v_call: TRBV19
j_call: TRBJ1-5
d_call: -
clone_size: -
cdr3_aa: CASSIVARAFRQPQHF
cdr3_nt: TGTGCCAGTAGTATAGTTGCCAGGGCGTTCCGTCAGCCCCAGCATTTT

v_call: TRBV9
j_call: TRBJ2-1
d_call: -
clone_size: -
cdr3_aa: CASSVGSSRGNEQFF
cdr3_nt: TGTGCCAGCAGCGTAGGATCATCCAGGGGCAATGAGCAGTTCTTC

v_call: TRBV6-4
j_call: TRBJ2-2
d_call: TRBD1
clone_size: few
cdr3_aa: CASREQGANTGELFF
cdr3_nt: TGTGCCAGCAGAGAGCAGGGGGCGAACACCGGGGAGCTGTTTTTT

v_call: TRBV5-4
j_call: TRBJ2-7
d_call: TRBD2
clone_size: -
cdr3_aa: CASSYYPGTSHYEQYF
cdr3_nt: TGTGCCAGCAGCTACTACCCCGGGACTAGCCACTACGAGCAGTACTTC

v_call: TRBV30
j_call: TRBJ2-7
d_call: -
clone_size: -
cdr3_aa: CAWSVRVYEQYF
cdr3_nt: TGTGCCTGGAGTGTACGAGTCTACGAGCAGTACTTC

v_call: TRBV30
j_call: TRBJ2-7
d_call: TRBD2
clone_size: -
cdr3_aa: CAWGGLAGAPPGGEQYF
cdr3_nt: TGTGCCTGGGGAGGACTAGCGGGAGCCCCTCCGGGGGGTGAGCAGTACTTC

v_call: TRBV4-2
j_call: TRBJ2-7
d_call: -
clone_size: -
cdr3_aa: CASSQDFEREQYF
cdr3_nt: TGTGCCAGCAGCCAAGATTTTGAGAGAGAGCAGTACTTC

v_call: TRBV18
j_call: TRBJ1-1
d_call: -
clone_size: -
cdr3_aa: CASSPFPGQVNTEAFF
cdr3_nt: TGTGCCAGCTCACCCTTCCCGGGACAAGTGAACACTGAAGCTTTCTTT

v_call: TRBV9
j_call: TRBJ1-1
d_call: TRBD1
clone_size: -
cdr3_aa: CASSVTGQGSEAFF
cdr3_nt: TGTGCCAGCAGCGTGACTGGACAGGGCTCTGAAGCTTTCTTT

v_call: TRBV7-6
j_call: TRBJ2-7
d_call: TRBD1
clone_size: -
cdr3_aa: CASSLQGANLHEQYF
cdr3_nt: TGTGCCAGCAGCTTACAGGGGGCGAACCTCCACGAGCAGTACTTC

v_call: TRBV6-6
j_call: TRBJ1-1
d_call: -
clone_size: -
cdr3_aa: CASSYLVRNTEAFF
cdr3_nt: TGTGCCAGCAGTTACTTGGTGCGCAACACTGAAGCTTTCTTT

v_call: TRBV28
j_call: TRBJ1-4
d_call: -
clone_size: few
cdr3_aa: CASSYLQATNEKLFF
cdr3_nt: TGTGCCAGCAGTTACCTACAGGCAACTAATGAAAAACTGTTTTTT

v_call: TRBV15
j_call: TRBJ2-5
d_call: -
clone_size: -
cdr3_aa: CATSRWIAEIETQYF
cdr3_nt: TGTGCCACCAGCAGGTGGATAGCGGAGATAGAGACCCAGTACTTC

v_call: TRBV10-3
j_call: TRBJ2-3
d_call: TRBD1
clone_size: -
cdr3_aa: CAIRDYRDRGRSMQYF
cdr3_nt: TGTGCCATCAGGGATTACCGGGACAGGGGGCGATCAATGCAGTATTTT

v_call: TRBV6-5
j_call: TRBJ1-4
d_call: -
clone_size: -
cdr3_aa: CASSPGTTNEKLFF
cdr3_nt: TGTGCCAGCAGTCCCGGGACAACAAATGAAAAACTGTTTTTT

v_call: TRBV6-1
j_call: TRBJ2-7
d_call: TRBD1
clone_size: -
cdr3_aa: CASSERDRVPEQYF
cdr3_nt: TGTGCCAGCAGTGAACGGGACAGGGTACCCGAGCAGTACTTC